This TCR beta chain was identified in a study of blood T cell repertoires in COVID-19. Study-level background: Sites across the United States, Italy and Spain contributed samples from acute and convalescent COVID-19. Sample material is recorded as cDNA or gDNA derived from T cells, B-cell-depleted T cells, or PBMCs.

The CDR3 has 17 residues. The J segment lost 9 bases and the V segment lost 3 bases, leaving 12 bases of the junction unmatched. CDR1 and CDR2 from the germline V gene are KGHDR and SFDVKD. As originally analysed: Amplification from reference gene primers served as the basis for estimated nucleated cell counts. The assay was immunoSEQ multiplex PCR, and TCRdb's table has in-frame clones only and misses some. V, J and clone size were drawn from that table, and D and trimming were deduced from the DNA. The sample includes around 140,000 clones, almost 70% of them seen just once. The TCR originated in a woman in her sixties or seventies with acute or convalescent COVID-19. Sequenced input: peripheral blood. The chain combines TRBV24-1 with TRBJ1-6; 8 bases fit TRBD1. CDR3 nucleotides: TGTGCCACCAGTGATAAAGGGCGGGACAGGCCGGTTTCACCCCTCCACTTT. Amino acid sequence: CATSDKGRDRPVSPLHF.